The 8 T cell receptor beta chains in this list originate from one sample, sequenced in a study of T cell repertoires in aging, cancer and after chemotherapy. TRB rearrangements spanning V, D and J were amplified using mixed TRB-A/B primers. A single record per CDR3 protein comes from TCRdb applying MiXCR to the multiplex PCR reads. The data contain roughly 6,600 distinct CDR3 sequences, 21% of them singletons. TCR beta rearrangements were amplified from peripheral blood genomic DNA. The material sequenced was blood. The source of these receptors is a human donor with a blood cancer.

This clonotype ranks as medium-sized. The V gene is TRBV19, the J gene TRBJ2-6, with D possibly matching TRBD2 (5 bases). Trimming shortened V by 3 bases and J by 13 bases, and 16 bases separated the two germline ends. CDR3 length: 14 residues. The V gene's germline CDR1 is LNHDA and CDR2 SQIVND (reference sequence). The CDR3 region is CASSILPPGGVLTF. For the CDR3, the DNA is TGTGCCAGTAGTATTCTGCCCCCAGGAGGAGTCCTGACTTTC.

V and J are TRBV27 and TRBJ1-1; TRBD1 might be the D (5 bases). Germline CDR1 is MNHEY and CDR2 is SMNVEV (reference sequence). This CDR3 is built from 14 residues. V lost 3 bases to trimming and J lost 4 bases, with 12 bases between them. The CDR3 spells CASSFGGFGTEAFF. The CDR3 DNA reads TGTGCCAGCAGTTTCGGGGGGTTTGGCACTGAAGCTTTCTTT.

This clonotype was observed a few times. V usage is TRBV9 and J usage is TRBJ2-1; 7 bases align to TRBD2. The ends lost 2 bases at V and 5 bases at J; junction bases unmatched: 10. Germline values: CDR1 SGDLS, CDR2 YYNGEE. The CDR3 covers 16 residues. The CDR3 sequence is CASSVGPGGGDNEQFF. The CDR3 DNA follows: TGTGCCAGCAGCGTTGGTCCGGGGGGAGGAGACAATGAGCAGTTCTTC.

The J gene is TRBJ2-4, the V gene TRBV20-1; TRBD1 agrees at 8 bases. Germline V gene data show CDR1 as DFQATT and CDR2 as SNEGSKA (reference sequence). V gave up 3 bases and J gave up 3 bases; unmatched junction bases: 4. The CDR3 is 14 residues long. The CDR3 here is CSASSRGLKNIQYF. CDR3 coding DNA: TGCAGTGCTAGCAGCAGGGGGCTCAAAAACATTCAGTACTTC.

By proportion, this clonotype is medium-sized. This rearrangement joins TRBV6-2 or TRBV6-3 to TRBJ2-2, with D hard to call. Trimming shortened V by 2 bases and J by 6 bases, and 10 bases separated the two germline ends. The CDR3 runs 14 residues. CDR1 MNHEY and CDR2 SVGEGT come from the germline V gene. The CDR3 DNA reads TGTGCCAGCAGTTACCAGACTTGGTCCGGGGAGCTGTTTTTT. It encodes CASSYQTWSGELFF.

V usage is TRBV6-5 and J usage is TRBJ2-7, with 15 bases matching TRBD2. The CDR3 runs 18 residues. The J segment lost 2 bases and the V segment lost 0 bases, leaving 5 bases of the junction unmatched. From germline, CDR1 is MNHEY and CDR2 SVGAGI. The CDR3 nucleotides read TGTGCCAGCAGTTACTCGGGACTAGCGGGAGGTAGAACCTACGAGCAGTACTTC. As protein: CASSYSGLAGGRTYEQYF.

On this clonotype: A read error is possible here, since a much larger clone lies one base away. The CDR3 does not end in the conserved phenylalanine or tryptophan, so this is likely a read error. V is TRBV18 and J is TRBJ2-7, with 10 bases matching TRBD1. The germline CDR1 and CDR2 sequences are KGHSH and LQKENI. There are 15 residues in the CDR3. V lost 4 bases and J lost 3; bases outside the gene matches: 6. As DNA, the CDR3 is TGTGCCAGCTCACGGTCGGGACAGGGGTTCTACGAGCAGTACATC. This gives the protein CASSRSGQGFYEQYI.

This chain links TRBV12-3 or TRBV12-4 with TRBJ1-2; no definite D call. V was trimmed by 4 bases and J by 4 bases, leaving 13 bases between them. The CDR3 covers 14 residues. CDR3 nucleotides: TGTGCCAGCAGTTCGAGGGATAGGAGCTATGGCTACACCTTC. Its protein product is CASSSRDRSYGYTF.